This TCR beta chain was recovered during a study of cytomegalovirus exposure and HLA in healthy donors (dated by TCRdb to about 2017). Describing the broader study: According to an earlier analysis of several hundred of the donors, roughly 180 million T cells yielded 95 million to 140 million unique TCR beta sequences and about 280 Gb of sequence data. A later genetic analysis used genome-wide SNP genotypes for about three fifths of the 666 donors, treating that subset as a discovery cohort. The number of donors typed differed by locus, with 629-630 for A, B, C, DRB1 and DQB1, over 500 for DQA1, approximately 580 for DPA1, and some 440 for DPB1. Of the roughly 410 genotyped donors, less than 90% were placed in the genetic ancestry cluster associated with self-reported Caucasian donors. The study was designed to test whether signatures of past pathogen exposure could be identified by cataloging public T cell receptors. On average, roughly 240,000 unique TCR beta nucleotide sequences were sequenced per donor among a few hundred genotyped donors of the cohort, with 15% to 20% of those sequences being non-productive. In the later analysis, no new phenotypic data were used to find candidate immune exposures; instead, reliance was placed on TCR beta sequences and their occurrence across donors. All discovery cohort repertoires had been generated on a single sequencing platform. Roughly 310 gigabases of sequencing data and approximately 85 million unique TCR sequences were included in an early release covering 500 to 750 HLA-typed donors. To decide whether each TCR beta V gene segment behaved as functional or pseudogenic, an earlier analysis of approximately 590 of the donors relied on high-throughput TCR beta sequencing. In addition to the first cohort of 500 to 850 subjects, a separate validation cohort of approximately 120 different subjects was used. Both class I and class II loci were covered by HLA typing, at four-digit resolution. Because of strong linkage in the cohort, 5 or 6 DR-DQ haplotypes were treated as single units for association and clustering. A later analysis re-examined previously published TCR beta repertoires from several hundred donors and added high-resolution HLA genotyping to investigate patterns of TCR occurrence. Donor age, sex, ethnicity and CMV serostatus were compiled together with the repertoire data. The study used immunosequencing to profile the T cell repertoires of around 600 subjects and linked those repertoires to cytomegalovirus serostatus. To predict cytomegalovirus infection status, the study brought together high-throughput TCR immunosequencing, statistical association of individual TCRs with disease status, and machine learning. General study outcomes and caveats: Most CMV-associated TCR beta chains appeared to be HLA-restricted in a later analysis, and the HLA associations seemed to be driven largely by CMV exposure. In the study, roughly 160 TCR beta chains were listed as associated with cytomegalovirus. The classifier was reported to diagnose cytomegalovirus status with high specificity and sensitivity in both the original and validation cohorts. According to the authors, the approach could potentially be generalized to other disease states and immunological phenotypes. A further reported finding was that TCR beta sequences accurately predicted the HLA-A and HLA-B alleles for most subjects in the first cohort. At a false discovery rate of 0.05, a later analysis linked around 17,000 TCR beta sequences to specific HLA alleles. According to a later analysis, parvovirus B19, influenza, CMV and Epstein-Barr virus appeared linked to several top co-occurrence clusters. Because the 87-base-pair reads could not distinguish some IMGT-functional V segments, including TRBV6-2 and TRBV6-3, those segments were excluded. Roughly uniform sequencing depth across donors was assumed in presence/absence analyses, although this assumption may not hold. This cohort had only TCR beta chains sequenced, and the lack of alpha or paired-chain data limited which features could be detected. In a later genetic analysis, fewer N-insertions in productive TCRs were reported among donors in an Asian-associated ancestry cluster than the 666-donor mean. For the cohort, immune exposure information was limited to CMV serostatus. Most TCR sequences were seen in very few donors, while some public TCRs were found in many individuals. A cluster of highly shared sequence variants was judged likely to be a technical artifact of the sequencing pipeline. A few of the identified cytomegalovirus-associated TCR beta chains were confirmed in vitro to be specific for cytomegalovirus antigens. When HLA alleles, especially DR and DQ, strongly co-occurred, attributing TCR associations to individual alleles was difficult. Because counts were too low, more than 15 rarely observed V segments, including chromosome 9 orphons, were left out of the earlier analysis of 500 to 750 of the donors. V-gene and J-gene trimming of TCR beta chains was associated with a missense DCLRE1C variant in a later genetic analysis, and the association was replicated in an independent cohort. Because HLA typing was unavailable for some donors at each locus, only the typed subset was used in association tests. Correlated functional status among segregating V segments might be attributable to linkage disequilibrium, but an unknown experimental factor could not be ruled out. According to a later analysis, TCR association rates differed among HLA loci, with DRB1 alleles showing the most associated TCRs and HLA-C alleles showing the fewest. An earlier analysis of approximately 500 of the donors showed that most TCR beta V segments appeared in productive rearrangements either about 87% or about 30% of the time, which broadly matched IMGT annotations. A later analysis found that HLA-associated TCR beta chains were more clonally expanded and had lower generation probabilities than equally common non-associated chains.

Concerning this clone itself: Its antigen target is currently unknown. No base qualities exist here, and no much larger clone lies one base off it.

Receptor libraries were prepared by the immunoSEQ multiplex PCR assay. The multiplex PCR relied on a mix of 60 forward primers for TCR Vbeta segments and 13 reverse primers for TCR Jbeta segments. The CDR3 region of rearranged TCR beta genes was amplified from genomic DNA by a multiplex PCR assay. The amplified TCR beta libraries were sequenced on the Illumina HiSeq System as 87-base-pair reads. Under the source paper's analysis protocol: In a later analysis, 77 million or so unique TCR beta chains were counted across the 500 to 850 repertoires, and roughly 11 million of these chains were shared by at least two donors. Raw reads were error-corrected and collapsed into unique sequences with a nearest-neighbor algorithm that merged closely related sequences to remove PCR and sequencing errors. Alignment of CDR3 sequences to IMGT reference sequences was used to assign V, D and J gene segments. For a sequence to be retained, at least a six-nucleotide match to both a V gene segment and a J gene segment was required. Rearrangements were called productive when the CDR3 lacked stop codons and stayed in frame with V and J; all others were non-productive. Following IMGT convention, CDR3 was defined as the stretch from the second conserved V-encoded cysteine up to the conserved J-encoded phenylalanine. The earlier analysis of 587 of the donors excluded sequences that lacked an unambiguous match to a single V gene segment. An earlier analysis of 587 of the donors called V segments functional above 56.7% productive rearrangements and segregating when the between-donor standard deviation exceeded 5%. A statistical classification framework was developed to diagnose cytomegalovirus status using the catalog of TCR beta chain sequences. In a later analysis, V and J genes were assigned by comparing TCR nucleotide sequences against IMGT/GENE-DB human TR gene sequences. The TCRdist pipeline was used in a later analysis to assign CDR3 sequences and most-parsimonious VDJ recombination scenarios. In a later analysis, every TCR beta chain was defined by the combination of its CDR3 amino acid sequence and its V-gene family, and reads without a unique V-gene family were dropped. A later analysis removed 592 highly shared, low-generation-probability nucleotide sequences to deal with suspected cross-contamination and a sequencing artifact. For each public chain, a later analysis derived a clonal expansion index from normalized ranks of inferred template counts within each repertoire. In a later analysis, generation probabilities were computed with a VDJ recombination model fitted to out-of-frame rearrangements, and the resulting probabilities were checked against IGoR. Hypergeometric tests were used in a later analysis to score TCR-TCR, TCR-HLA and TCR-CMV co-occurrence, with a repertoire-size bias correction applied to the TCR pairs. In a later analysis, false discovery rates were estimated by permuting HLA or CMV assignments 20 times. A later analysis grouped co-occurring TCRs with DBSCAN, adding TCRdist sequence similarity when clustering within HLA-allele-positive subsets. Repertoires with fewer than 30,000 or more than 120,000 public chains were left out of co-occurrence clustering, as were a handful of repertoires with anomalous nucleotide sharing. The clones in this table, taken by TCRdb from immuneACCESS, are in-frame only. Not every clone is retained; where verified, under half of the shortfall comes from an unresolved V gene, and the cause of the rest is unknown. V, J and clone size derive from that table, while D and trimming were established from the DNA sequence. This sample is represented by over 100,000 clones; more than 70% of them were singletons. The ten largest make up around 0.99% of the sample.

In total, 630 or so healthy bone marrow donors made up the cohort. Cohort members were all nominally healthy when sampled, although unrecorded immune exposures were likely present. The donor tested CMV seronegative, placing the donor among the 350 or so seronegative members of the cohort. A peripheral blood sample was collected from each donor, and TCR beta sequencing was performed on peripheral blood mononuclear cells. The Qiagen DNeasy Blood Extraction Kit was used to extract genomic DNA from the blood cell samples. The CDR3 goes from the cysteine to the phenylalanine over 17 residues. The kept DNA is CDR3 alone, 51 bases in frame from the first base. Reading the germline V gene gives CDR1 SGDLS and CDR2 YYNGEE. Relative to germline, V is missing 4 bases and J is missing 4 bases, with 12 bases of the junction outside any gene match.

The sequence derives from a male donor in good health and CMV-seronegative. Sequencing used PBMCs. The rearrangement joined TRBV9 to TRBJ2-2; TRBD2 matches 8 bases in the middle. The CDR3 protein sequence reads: CASSPTLRGARTGELFF. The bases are TGTGCCAGCAGCCCTACCCTGCGGGGGGCCCGCACCGGGGAGCTGTTTTTT.